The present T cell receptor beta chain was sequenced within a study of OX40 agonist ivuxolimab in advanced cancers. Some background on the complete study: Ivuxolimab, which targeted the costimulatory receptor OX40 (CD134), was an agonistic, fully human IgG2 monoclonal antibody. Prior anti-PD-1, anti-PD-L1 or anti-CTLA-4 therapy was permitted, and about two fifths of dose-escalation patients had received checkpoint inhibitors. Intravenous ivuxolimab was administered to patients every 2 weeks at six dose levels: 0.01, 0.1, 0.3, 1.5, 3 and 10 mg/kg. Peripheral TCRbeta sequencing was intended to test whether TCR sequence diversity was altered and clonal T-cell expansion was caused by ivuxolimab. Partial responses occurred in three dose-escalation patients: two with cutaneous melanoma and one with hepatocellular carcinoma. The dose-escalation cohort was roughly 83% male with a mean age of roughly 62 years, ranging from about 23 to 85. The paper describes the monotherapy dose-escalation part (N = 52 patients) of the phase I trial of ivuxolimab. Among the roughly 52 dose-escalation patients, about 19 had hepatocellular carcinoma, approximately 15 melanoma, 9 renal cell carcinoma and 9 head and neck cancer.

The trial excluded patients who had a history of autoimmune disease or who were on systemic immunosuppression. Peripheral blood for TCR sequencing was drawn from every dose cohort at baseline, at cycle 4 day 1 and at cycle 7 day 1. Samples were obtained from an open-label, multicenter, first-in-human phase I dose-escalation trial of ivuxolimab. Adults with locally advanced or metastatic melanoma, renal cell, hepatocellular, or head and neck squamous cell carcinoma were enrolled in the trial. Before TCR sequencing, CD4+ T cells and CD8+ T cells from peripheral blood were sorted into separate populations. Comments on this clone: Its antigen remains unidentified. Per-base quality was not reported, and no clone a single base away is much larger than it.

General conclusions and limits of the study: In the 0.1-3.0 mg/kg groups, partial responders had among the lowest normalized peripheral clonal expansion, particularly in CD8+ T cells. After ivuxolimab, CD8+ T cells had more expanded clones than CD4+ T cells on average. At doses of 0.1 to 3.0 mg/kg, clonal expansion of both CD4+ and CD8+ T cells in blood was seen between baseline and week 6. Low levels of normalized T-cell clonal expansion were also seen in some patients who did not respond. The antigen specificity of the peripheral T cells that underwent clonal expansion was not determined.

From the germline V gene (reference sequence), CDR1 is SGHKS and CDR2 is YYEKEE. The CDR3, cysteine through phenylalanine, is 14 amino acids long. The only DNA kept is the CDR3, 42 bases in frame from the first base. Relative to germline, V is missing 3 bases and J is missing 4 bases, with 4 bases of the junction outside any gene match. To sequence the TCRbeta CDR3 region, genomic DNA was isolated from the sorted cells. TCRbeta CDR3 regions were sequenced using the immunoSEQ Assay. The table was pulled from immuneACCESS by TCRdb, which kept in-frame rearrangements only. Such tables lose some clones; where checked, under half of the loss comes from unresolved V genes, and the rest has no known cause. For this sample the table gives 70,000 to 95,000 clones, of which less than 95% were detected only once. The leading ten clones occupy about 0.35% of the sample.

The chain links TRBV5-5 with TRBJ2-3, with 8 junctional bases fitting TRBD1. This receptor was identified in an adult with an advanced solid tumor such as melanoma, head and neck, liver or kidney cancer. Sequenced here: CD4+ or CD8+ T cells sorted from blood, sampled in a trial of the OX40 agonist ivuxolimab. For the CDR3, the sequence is CASSSRTGPDTQYF. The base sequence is TGTGCCAGCAGCTCTCGGACAGGGCCAGATACGCAGTATTTT.